The 18 T cell receptor beta chains presented below share a single source sample, sequenced in a study of blood T cell repertoires in COVID-19. Clones were read by immunoSEQ multiplex PCR, and TCRdb kept only the in-frame ones, dropping some. This sample carries 150,000 or so clones, roughly 90% of them seen once, and the ten largest clones take 0.95% to 1.5%. The sequenced sample was PBMCs or T cells enriched from blood (not recorded which). The receptors here all came from a woman in her 30s with acute COVID-19.

V and J are TRBV28 and TRBJ2-7; 9 nucleotides align to TRBD1. The V and J ends lost 6 bases and 5 bases, in that order; junction bases with no gene match: 5. The germline V gene has CDR1 MDHEN and CDR2 SYDVKM. The CDR3 has 13 residues. In nucleotides, the CDR3 is TGTGCCAGCAGGGGACAGGGAGAGCACGAGCAGTACTTC. It codes for CASRGQGEHEQYF.

This clone was recorded once. This chain joins TRBV25-1 and TRBJ2-3; possible D gene TRBD1, 6 bases. Between the trimmed V and J ends, which lost 8 bases and 0 bases, there was a span of 12 bases. The CDR3 loop spans 14 amino acids. CDR1 MGHDK and CDR2 SYGVNS come from the germline V gene. The CDR3 loop reads CASSLGHSTDTQYF. The DNA for the CDR3 is TGTGCCAGCTCCCTGGGACATAGCACAGATACGCAGTATTTT.

The chain links TRBV24-1 to TRBJ2-4; a weak D match, TRBD1 (6 bases). CDR3 length equals 13 residues. Trimming removed 5 bases at V and 4 bases at J, with 8 bases between. In germline, CDR1 is KGHDR, CDR2 SFDVKD. The chain's CDR3 is CATSGTEKNIQYF. In DNA form, the CDR3 reads TGTGCCACCAGTGGGACAGAGAAAAACATTCAGTACTTC.

The chain links TRBV21-1 to TRBJ1-3; the DNA was not used to check the table's D call, TRBD1. TRBV21-1 has pseudogene status. There are 16 residues in the CDR3. The CDR3 sequence: CASSNPTGPPGNTIYF. The CDR3 DNA is TGTGCCAGCAGCAACCCGACAGGCCCCCCGGGAAACACCATATATTTT.

The chain uses TRBV28 and TRBJ1-6; no clear D. V lost 6 bases and J lost 5, with 5 bases in between. CDR3 length: 12 residues. Germline CDR1 MDHEN, CDR2 SYDVKM. CDR3 DNA: TGTGCCAGCAGCCCTAATAATTCACCCCTCCACTTT. Encoded protein: CASSPNNSPLHF.

This rearrangement joins TRBV6-2 or TRBV6-3 to TRBJ1-1; weak D call: TRBD1 (5 bases). The length of the CDR3 is 14 residues. Per germline, CDR1 MNHEY and CDR2 SVGEGT. Trimming pared 5 bases from V and 3 bases from J, leaving 13 bases between. In DNA, the CDR3 is TGTGCCAGCAGTAGGCCCGACAGATACACTGAAGCTTTCTTT. Protein: CASSRPDRYTEAFF.

This chain joins TRBV19 and TRBJ2-3; no reliable D call. There are 18 residues in the CDR3. V lost 6 bases and J lost 1, with 23 bases in between. Germline V gene data show CDR1 as LNHDA and CDR2 as SQIVND (reference sequence). This chain's CDR3 is CASRSSSRRGAGTDTQYF. The CDR3 region has the DNA TGTGCCAGTAGGTCAAGTTCGAGACGAGGAGCAGGCACAGATACGCAGTATTTT.

This chain connects TRBV6-4 to TRBJ2-3, with a weak D call TRBD2 (6 bases). V lost 5 bases, J lost 2 bases, and 14 bases lay in between. The CDR3 has 15 residues. Germline assignment: CDR1 MRHNA and CDR2 SNTAGT. The CDR3 spells CASSHTGSPTDTQYF. The CDR3 DNA reads TGTGCCAGCAGTCACACCGGGAGCCCCACAGATACGCAGTATTTT.

This rearrangement joins TRBV15 to TRBJ1-1; TRBD1 is a possible D gene (5 bases). CDR3 size: 13 residues. Germline CDR1 LNHNV, CDR2 YYDKDF (reference sequence). Trimming left V 9 bases short and J 0 bases short, with 11 bases between. The CDR3 nucleotides read TGTGCCACGGCGGGACTCATGAACACTGAAGCTTTCTTT. It yields the protein CATAGLMNTEAFF.

This sequence joins TRBV7-2 and TRBJ1-2, with 7 bases fitting TRBD1. From germline, CDR1 is SGHTA and CDR2 FQGNSA. The ends lost 4 bases at V and 8 bases at J; junction bases unmatched: 16. CDR3 size: 16 residues. CDR3 amino acids: CASSSTRQGVIMGYTF. In DNA, the CDR3 is TGTGCCAGCAGCTCCACCCGACAGGGTGTGATAATGGGCTACACCTTC.

A single count supports this clone. This rearrangement joins TRBV6-5 to TRBJ2-7; D unclear. V dropped 3 bases and J dropped 2 bases, with 14 bases sitting between them. Germline-derived CDR1 and CDR2 are MNHEY and SVGAGI. The CDR3 loop spans 15 amino acids. The CDR3 here is CASSYFPQDPYEQYF. The CDR3 nucleotides read TGTGCCAGCAGTTATTTCCCCCAGGATCCCTACGAGCAGTACTTC.

The genes are TRBV7-2 and TRBJ2-1, with 9 positions matching TRBD1. J was trimmed by 4 bases and V by 7 bases; bases with no gene match: 11. From germline, CDR1 is SGHTA and CDR2 FQGNSA. This CDR3 has 16 amino acids. In DNA, the CDR3 is TGTGCCAGCACCCAGGAAGGGACAGGGTCATACAATGAGCAGTTCTTC. It codes for CASTQEGTGSYNEQFF. Full variable domain (outside the CDR3, taken from reference TRBV7-2 and TRBJ2-1): GAGVSQSPSNKVTEKGKDVELRCDPISGHTALYWYRQSLGQGLEFLIYFQGNSAPDKSGLPSDRFSAERTGGSVSTLTIQRTQQEDSAVYLCASTQEGTGSYNEQFFGPGTRLTVL.

The chain couples TRBV28 to TRBJ1-1; 8 bases line up with TRBD1. The ends lost 3 bases at V and 8 bases at J; junction bases unmatched: 8. Germline V gives CDR1 MDHEN, CDR2 SYDVKM. CDR3 size: 14 residues. The CDR3 sequence: CASSFSGQVGEAFF. DNA for the CDR3: TGTGCCAGCAGTTTCTCGGGACAGGTGGGGGAAGCTTTCTTT.

This clone was seen only once. The chain uses TRBV11-2 and TRBJ1-1, with 10 bases lining up with TRBD1. Trimming cost V 2 bases and J 3 bases; bases outside gene matches: 3. Looked up from germline, CDR1 is SGHAT and CDR2 is FQNNGV. The CDR3 length is 15 residues. CDR3 amino acids: CASSLRTGGDTEAFF. As DNA, the CDR3 is TGTGCCAGCAGCTTAAGGACAGGGGGAGACACTGAAGCTTTCTTT.

The V gene is TRBV30, the J gene TRBJ2-7, with TRBD1 matching 10 bases. This CDR3 has 14 residues. Trimming at V came to 3 bases and at J to 3 bases, leaving 5 bases not matched to a gene. Germline values: CDR1 GTSNPN, CDR2 SVGIG (reference sequence). CDR3 coding DNA: TGTGCCTGGAGGCTCGGACAGGGGGGCTACGAGCAGTACTTC. Amino acid sequence: CAWRLGQGGYEQYF.

CDR3: CAWSQANYGYTF. Written as DNA, the CDR3 is TGTGCCTGGAGTCAGGCTAACTATGGCTACACCTTC. The rearrangement joins TRBV30 to TRBJ1-2; D gene unclear. The CDR3 contains 12 residues. Per germline, CDR1 GTSNPN and CDR2 SVGIG (reference sequence). V lost 2 bases and J lost 0, with 4 bases in between. The whole variable domain, filled in from reference TRBV30 and TRBJ1-2, reads SQTIHQWPATLVQPVGSPLSLECTVEGTSNPNLYWYRQAAGRGLQLLFYSVGIGQISSEVPQNLSASRPQDRQFILSSKKLLLSDSGFYLCAWSQANYGYTFGSGTRLTVV.

The chain links TRBV5-4 to TRBJ2-3; TRBD2 matches 12 bases. From germline, CDR1 is SGHNT and CDR2 YYREEE (reference sequence). The CDR3 length is 16 residues. The V gene end was trimmed by 2 bases and the J gene end by 4 bases; junction bases not matched to a gene: 5. The CDR3 reads CASSFPTSGSADTQYF. CDR3 DNA: TGTGCCAGCAGCTTCCCGACTAGCGGGAGCGCAGATACGCAGTATTTT.

The V gene is TRBV29-1, the J gene TRBJ1-2; TRBD1 might be the D (5 bases). Trimming stripped 3 bases from V and 3 bases from J, with 5 bases between. The CDR3 has 11 residues. Germline V gene data show CDR1 as SQVTM and CDR2 as ANQGSEA. The DNA for the CDR3 is TGCAGCGTTGACAGGGACTATGGCTACACCTTC. It specifies CSVDRDYGYTF.